Below, 24 T cell receptor beta chains from the same sample are listed, as sequenced in a study of Graves' ophthalmopathy and Graves' hyperthyroidism. Transcripts of RNA were the source for amplifying TCR beta CDR3 regions. The first round was an RT-PCR with HTBI primers, and the second round was a multiplex PCR. TCRdb analysed the multiplex PCR reads with MiXCR anew, one entry per CDR3 protein. This repertoire shows a few hundred thousand distinct CDR3 sequences, 39% found once; its top ten account for about 4.2%. The material sequenced was peripheral blood or thyroid tissue (not recorded which). Receptor source: an adult man with Graves' hyperthyroidism.

For this clonotype: At one end the junction does not follow the germline gene, possibly because of a read error. This CDR3 is CAGSLIGGGEPQHF. The CDR3 coding sequence is TGCGCCGGCAGCCTAATAGGGGGCGGGGAGCCCCAGCATTTT. The rearrangement joins TRBV5-1 to TRBJ1-5; 7 bases fit TRBD1. Germline CDR1 and CDR2: SGHRS and YFSETQ. The CDR3 totals 14 residues.

This clonotype was counted many times. The chain has TRBV15 and TRBJ1-2, with TRBD1 matching 7 bases. CDR1 is LNHNV, CDR2 YYDKDF, per germline (reference sequence). V lost 6 bases and J lost 6; bases outside the gene matches: 16. This CDR3 region has 16 residues. The chain's CDR3 is CATRKTGIGAPHGYTF. Written as DNA, the CDR3 is TGTGCCACCAGGAAGACAGGGATCGGGGCCCCACATGGCTACACCTTC.

This clonotype was seen at least ten times. J is TRBJ2-7 and V is TRBV7-4; D may match TRBD1 or TRBD2 (6 bases each). CDR3 size: 14 residues. Germline V lookup: CDR1 SGHVT, CDR2 SQSDAQ. With 6 bases removed from V and 0 bases from J, the gap between germline ends came to 12 bases. DNA for the CDR3: TGTGCCAGCAGACAGGGAGGTGTCTCCTACGAGCAGTACTTC. It yields the protein CASRQGGVSYEQYF.

The chain joins TRBV28 to TRBJ1-1; D is unresolved. Germline V CDR1 and CDR2: MDHEN, SYDVKM. This CDR3 region has 15 residues. With 6 bases removed from V and 1 base from J, the gap between germline ends came to 15 bases. The CDR3 coding sequence is TGTGCCAGCAGAAGGATGGTAGGATCGAACACTGAAGCTTTCTTT. It codes for CASRRMVGSNTEAFF.

The chain has TRBV12-3 or TRBV12-4 and TRBJ2-2; 8 bases map to TRBD1. The CDR3 consists of 14 residues. Trimming cost V 6 bases and J 6 bases; bases outside gene matches: 6. CDR3 loop: CASSPRTGPGELFF. As DNA, the CDR3 is TGTGCCAGCAGCCCTCGGACAGGGCCCGGGGAGCTGTTTTTT.

The chain uses TRBV29-1 and TRBJ2-7, with 7 bases aligning to TRBD1. This CDR3 has 13 amino acids. The germline gives CDR1 SQVTM, CDR2 ANQGSEA. Trimming cost V 7 bases and J 5 bases; bases outside gene matches: 11. CDR3 sequence (DNA): TGCAGCGAAAGACAGGGTAGGACGAACGAGCAGTACTTC. Translation gives CSERQGRTNEQYF.

This clonotype was recorded many times. The rearrangement joins TRBV20-1 to TRBJ1-4; 7 bases fit TRBD1. The V gene end was trimmed by 0 bases and the J gene end by 4 bases; junction bases not matched to a gene: 8. Germline values: CDR1 DFQATT, CDR2 SNEGSKA (reference sequence). CDR3 length equals 16 residues. The CDR3 DNA sequence: TGCAGTGCTAGAGACTACAGGGACAGATTTAATGAAAAACTGTTTTTT. It specifies CSARDYRDRFNEKLFF.

This clonotype was detected many times. The V call is TRBV20-1, the J call TRBJ2-7; 10 bases fit TRBD2. V was clipped by 0 bases and J by 0 bases; unmatched bases: 5. The CDR3 totals 16 residues. Germline V CDR1 and CDR2: DFQATT, SNEGSKA (reference sequence). CDR3 sequence (DNA): TGCAGTGCTAGAGATCTACTAGCGGGGTACTCCTACGAGCAGTACTTC. As protein: CSARDLLAGYSYEQYF.

This clonotype was seen only once. A much bigger clone sits one base away, suggesting this may be a read error. J is TRBJ1-6 and V is TRBV9, with 7 bases fitting TRBD1. The CDR3 length is 16 residues. Germline CDR1 and CDR2: SGDLS and YYNGEE. The CDR3 sequence is CASSVQGGFYISPLHF. DNA for the CDR3: TGTGCCAGCAGCGTGCAGGGGGGGTTCTATATTTCACCCCTCCACTTT. Drawing the rest from reference TRBV9 and TRBJ1-6, the complete variable domain is DSGVTQTPKHLITATGQRVTLRCSPRSGDLSVYWYQQSLDQGLQFLIQYYNGEERAKGNILERFSAQQFPDLHSELNLSSLELGDSALYFCASSVQGGFYISPLHFGNGTRLTVT.

This clonotype was picked up many times. CDR3 region: CATSDTGTDNQPQHF. As DNA, the CDR3 is TGTGCCACCAGTGATACCGGGACAGATAATCAGCCCCAGCATTTT. The J gene is TRBJ1-5, the V gene TRBV24-1; 7 bases align to TRBD1. Germline V gene lookup returns CDR1 KGHDR and CDR2 SFDVKD. The junction had 5 bases not matched to a gene; V was cut back by 3 bases and J by 4 bases. The CDR3 contains 15 residues.

This clonotype was found a few times. V usage is TRBV15 and J usage is TRBJ2-7, with D possibly being TRBD1 (5 bases). V was cut by 8 bases and J by 1 base, with 12 bases left in between. Germline CDR1 LNHNV, CDR2 YYDKDF (reference sequence). The length of the CDR3 is 13 residues. CDR3 sequence reads: CATGSPGSYEQYF. CDR3 bases: TGTGCCACCGGTAGTCCAGGGTCCTACGAGCAGTACTTC.

The CDR3 bases are TGCAGTGCTAGACAGGGGGCGGGGAACGGGGAGCTGTTTTTT. Translating it yields CSARQGAGNGELFF. V gene TRBV20-1 combines with J gene TRBJ2-2; 8 nucleotides align to TRBD1. The CDR3 runs to 14 residues. Trimming removed 2 bases from V and 7 bases from J; junction bases left unmatched: 6. Per germline, CDR1 DFQATT and CDR2 SNEGSKA (reference sequence).

The table lists this clonotype with many counts. The chain employs TRBV5-1 and TRBJ2-7; TRBD1 matches 7 bases. Germline trimming cut 4 bases from V and 2 bases from J; bases unmatched to any gene: 6. The CDR3 extends over 14 amino acids. The germline V gene encodes CDR1 SGHRS and CDR2 YFSETQ. CDR3 region: CASSNPQGAYEQYF. CDR3 DNA: TGCGCCAGCAGCAATCCGCAGGGGGCCTACGAGCAGTACTTC.

This clonotype has a handful of counts. A much larger clone differs by one base, so this may be a read error. The V and J genes are TRBV7-3 and TRBJ1-2, with no clear D. The CDR3 contains 12 residues. Looked up from germline, CDR1 is SGHTA and CDR2 is FQGTGA. V shed 2 bases and J shed 7 bases, with 8 bases lying between them. CDR3 sequence reads: CASSLVESGYTF. The CDR3 coding sequence is TGTGCCAGCAGCTTAGTTGAGTCTGGCTACACCTTC. Full variable domain (remainder filled in from reference TRBV7-3 and TRBJ1-2): GAGVSQTPSNKVTEKGKYVELRCDPISGHTALYWYRQSLGQGPEFLIYFQGTGAADDSGLPNDRFFAVRPEGSVSTLKIQRTERGDSAVYLCASSLVESGYTFGSGTRLTVV.

As for this clonotype: Just one base apart from a much larger clone, this may be a read error. This chain joins TRBV24-1 and TRBJ2-5, with D perhaps TRBD2 (6 bases). Germline CDR1 KGHDR, CDR2 SFDVKD. CDR3 length equals 14 residues. The CDR3 nucleotides read TGTGTCACCAGCGTCGGGCAGGGACTTGCGACCCAGTACTTC. Translated: CVTSVGQGLATQYF.

The chain carries TRBV7-9 and TRBJ1-1; TRBD1 aligns across 7 bases. With V trimmed by 5 bases and J by 6 bases, 6 bases remained unmatched. The CDR3 has 13 residues. CDR1 is SEHNR, CDR2 FQNEAQ, per germline (reference sequence). CDR3 sequence: CASSPSGGSEAFF. The CDR3 DNA is TGTGCCAGCAGCCCATCAGGGGGATCTGAAGCTTTCTTT.

Note on this clonotype: Lacking the conserved final phenylalanine or tryptophan, this CDR3 likely reflects a read error. The limits of the CDR3 on the DNA are not certain, so only TCRdb's listed CDR3 is given. The chain employs TRBV7-9 and TRBJ1-1; no check of the table's D call, TRBD1, against the DNA was made. Germline CDR1 and CDR2: SEHNR and FQNEAQ (reference sequence). The CDR3 extends over 11 residues, inclusive of both ends. The CDR3 loop is CATPGGDRGKY.

Points on this clonotype: Germline is not matched at one junction end, which may reflect a read error. The J gene is TRBJ2-7, the V gene TRBV7-6, with D possibly being TRBD1 or TRBD2 (5 bases each). The CDR3 consists of 12 residues. Germline CDR1 is SGHVS and CDR2 is FNYEAQ. The CDR3 DNA reads as TGTGCCAGCAGCTTCAGGGTAGGGGAGCTGTACTTC. This sequence encodes CASSFRVGELYF.

The V call is TRBV12-3 or TRBV12-4, the J call TRBJ2-7, with D unresolved. The J call may be mistaken, given a closer DNA end match to TRBJ2-1. The CDR3 is 14 amino acids. The CDR3 sequence is CASSSWDSSNEQFF. The DNA for the CDR3 is TGTGCCAGCAGTTCATGGGATTCTAGTAATGAGCAGTTCTTC.

This clonotype has at least ten counts. The V and J genes are TRBV2 and TRBJ2-7; D is unclear. The ends were cut back, 0 bases at V and 3 bases at J, with 9 bases in the middle. In germline, CDR1 is SNHLY, CDR2 FYNNEI. The CDR3 is 14 amino acids. The CDR3 loop is CASSEARTFYEQYF. The CDR3 DNA sequence: TGTGCCAGCAGTGAAGCCCGGACCTTCTACGAGCAGTACTTC.

The chain recombines TRBV7-9 with TRBJ2-1; weak D call: TRBD2 (6 bases). The J call could be wrong; TRBJ2-7 is a better fit for the DNA end. Per the germline V gene, CDR1 is SEHNR and CDR2 is FQNEAQ (reference sequence). The CDR3 totals 16 residues. DNA for the CDR3: TGTGCCAGCAGCACCCTAGCGACTAAATCCTACAATGAGCAGTACTTC. Translated, it gives CASSTLATKSYNEQYF.

The rearrangement joins TRBV7-6 to TRBJ2-7; no clear D gene. The CDR3 covers 16 residues. Trimming pared 1 base from V and 1 base from J, leaving 14 bases between. Germline CDR1 reads SGHVS; CDR2 reads FNYEAQ. The CDR3: CASSLGGGVTSYEQYF. The CDR3 coding sequence is TGTGCCAGCAGCTTAGGTGGCGGAGTTACTTCCTACGAGCAGTACTTC.

To note about this clonotype: A junction boundary mismatches the germline segment, possibly from a read error. The V call is TRBV2, the J call TRBJ1-2; D is perhaps TRBD1 (5 bases). The CDR3 sequence is 13 residues long. Germline values: CDR1 SNHLY, CDR2 FYNNEI. The CDR3 loop is CACSSGPKYGYTF. The CDR3 coding sequence is TGTGCCTGCAGCTCGGGACCTAAGTATGGCTACACCTTC.

In its sample, this clonotype was seen many times. The J gene is TRBJ2-7, the V gene TRBV5-8; D might be TRBD2 (5 bases). V lost 4 bases, J lost 6 bases, and 14 bases lay in between. The CDR3 is 13 amino acids. Germline V CDR1 and CDR2: SGHTS, YDEGEE. In DNA form, the CDR3 reads TGTGCCAGCAGCCTCCGGGAAAGACCCGAGCAGTACTTC. Its protein product is CASSLRERPEQYF.